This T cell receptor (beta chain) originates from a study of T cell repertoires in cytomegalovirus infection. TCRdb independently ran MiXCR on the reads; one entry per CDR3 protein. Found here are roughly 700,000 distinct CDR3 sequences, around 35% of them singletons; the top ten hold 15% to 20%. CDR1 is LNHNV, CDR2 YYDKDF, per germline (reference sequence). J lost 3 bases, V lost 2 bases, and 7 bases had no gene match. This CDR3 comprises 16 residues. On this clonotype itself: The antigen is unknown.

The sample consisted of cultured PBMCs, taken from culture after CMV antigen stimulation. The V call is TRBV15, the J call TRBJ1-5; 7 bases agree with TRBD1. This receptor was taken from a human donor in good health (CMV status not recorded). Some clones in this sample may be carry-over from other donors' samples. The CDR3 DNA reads TGTGCCACCAGCAGACTCTTCACAGGGGCCAATCAGCCCCAGCATTTT. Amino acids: CATSRLFTGANQPQHF.